This T cell receptor (beta chain) emerged from a study of cytomegalovirus exposure and HLA in healthy donors. Study-wide background: Unique TCRs numbering around 80 million, obtained from HLA-typed donors, made up an early data release.

The PCR ran on 60 Vbeta and 13 Jbeta primers. Sequencing was performed with immunoSEQ multiplex PCR; in TCRdb, only in-frame clones are kept and a portion is missing. Among fewer than 200,000 clones listed, about 78% were seen once. This CDR3 is built from 15 residues. V lost 0 bases and J lost 4, with 10 bases in between. The germline V gene encodes CDR1 SGHRS and CDR2 YFSETQ. Sequenced material: PBMCs. The sequence was obtained from a man between 60 and 75 years old in good health and CMV-seronegative. The chain recombines TRBV5-1 with TRBJ1-4; a weak D match, TRBD1 (6 bases). The CDR3: CASSLGAGDNEKLFF. The CDR3 DNA is TGCGCCAGCAGCTTGGGGGCAGGGGATAATGAAAAACTGTTTTTT.